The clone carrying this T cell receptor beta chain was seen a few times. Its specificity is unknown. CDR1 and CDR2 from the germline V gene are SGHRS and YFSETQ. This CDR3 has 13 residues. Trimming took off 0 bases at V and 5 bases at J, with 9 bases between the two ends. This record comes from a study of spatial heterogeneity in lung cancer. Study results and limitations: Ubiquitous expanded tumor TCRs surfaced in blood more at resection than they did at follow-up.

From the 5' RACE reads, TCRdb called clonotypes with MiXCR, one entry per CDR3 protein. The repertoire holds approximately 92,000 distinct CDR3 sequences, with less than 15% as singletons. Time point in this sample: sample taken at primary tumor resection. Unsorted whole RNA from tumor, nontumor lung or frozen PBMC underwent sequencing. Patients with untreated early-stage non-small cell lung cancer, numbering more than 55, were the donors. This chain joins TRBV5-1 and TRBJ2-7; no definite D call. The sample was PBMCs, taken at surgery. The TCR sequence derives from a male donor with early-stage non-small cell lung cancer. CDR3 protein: CASSLDSLNEQYF. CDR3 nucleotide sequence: TGCGCCAGCAGCTTGGATTCGCTCAACGAGCAGTACTTC. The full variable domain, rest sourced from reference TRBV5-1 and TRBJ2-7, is KAGVTQTPRYLIKTRGQQVTLSCSPISGHRSVSWYQQTPGQGLQFLFEYFSETQRNKGNFPGRFSGRQFSNSRSEMNVSTLELGDSALYLCASSLDSLNEQYFGPGTRLTVT.